This T cell receptor beta chain was found in a study of neoadjuvant nivolumab and ipilimumab in lung cancer. The germline gives CDR1 MGHDK, CDR2 SYGVNS. Deletions cut 1 base from V and 1 base from J, with 14 bases between. CDR3 length: 17 amino acids. The table came from immunoSEQ multiplex PCR; TCRdb's copy has only in-frame clones and leaves some out. The table lists 10,000 to 15,000 clones, under 70% of them singletons. The specimen comprised peripheral blood, sampled after neoadjuvant nivolumab, alone or with ipilimumab, at or shortly before surgery. The sequence derives from an adult with non-small cell lung cancer. The chain employs TRBV25-1 and TRBJ1-5, with D perhaps matching TRBD1 (5 bases). Written as DNA, the CDR3 is TGTGCCAGCAGTGAATCAGGGAGACTCCCAAGCAATCAGCCCCAGCATTTT. Translation: CASSESGRLPSNQPQHF.